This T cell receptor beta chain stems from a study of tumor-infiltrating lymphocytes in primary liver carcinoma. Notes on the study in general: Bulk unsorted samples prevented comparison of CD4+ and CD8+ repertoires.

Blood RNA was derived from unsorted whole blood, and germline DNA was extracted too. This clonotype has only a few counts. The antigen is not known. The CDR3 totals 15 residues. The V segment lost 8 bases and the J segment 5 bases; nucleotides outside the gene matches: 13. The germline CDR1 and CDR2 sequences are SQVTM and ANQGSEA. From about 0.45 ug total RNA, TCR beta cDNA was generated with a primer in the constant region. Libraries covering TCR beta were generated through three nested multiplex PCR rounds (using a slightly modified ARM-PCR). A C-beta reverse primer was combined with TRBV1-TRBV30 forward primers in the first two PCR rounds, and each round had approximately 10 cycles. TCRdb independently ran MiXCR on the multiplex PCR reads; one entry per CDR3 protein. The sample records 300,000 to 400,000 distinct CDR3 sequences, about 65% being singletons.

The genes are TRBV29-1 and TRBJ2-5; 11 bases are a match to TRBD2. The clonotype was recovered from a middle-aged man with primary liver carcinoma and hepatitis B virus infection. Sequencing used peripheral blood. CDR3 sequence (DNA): TGCAGCACTAAGGGATTAGCGGGAGGGGGGGAGACCCAGTACTTC. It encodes CSTKGLAGGGETQYF.